The next 20 T cell receptor beta chains were all read from a single sample in a study of Ad26.COV2.S vaccination and SARS-CoV-2 variants. This table comes from immunoSEQ multiplex PCR, and its TCRdb copy is limited to in-frame clones, with some not included. In the table there are over 450,000 clones, 89% of which are singletons. Treatment specified: over 15 received Ad26.COV2.S at low or high dose, single or two shots; about five received placebo; per-sample allocation not given. Day 63 after the first injection of vaccine or placebo was the sampling time. Sequenced here: peripheral blood, sampled in a trial of Ad26.COV2.S vaccine versus placebo. The source of these receptors is a person between 18 and 60 years old who received the Ad26.COV2.S COVID-19 vaccine or a placebo.

This clone was counted once. V is TRBV2 and J is TRBJ1-1; D remains unclear. The CDR3 contains 14 residues. Between the trimmed V and J ends, which lost 4 bases and 4 bases, there was a span of 13 bases. Germline V lookup: CDR1 SNHLY, CDR2 FYNNEI. In DNA, the CDR3 is TGTGCCAGCAGTGTTGTTAGGCTCGCCACTGAAGCTTTCTTT. Its translation is CASSVVRLATEAFF.

The rearrangement joins TRBV27 to TRBJ1-5, with D tentatively TRBD1 (5 bases). The V end was cut by 3 bases, the J end by 10 bases, with 13 bases between. Germline V gives CDR1 MNHEY, CDR2 SMNVEV (reference sequence). This CDR3 is built from 13 residues. The chain's CDR3 is CASSLFREGPQHF. The CDR3 DNA is TGTGCCAGCAGTTTGTTCAGGGAAGGACCCCAGCATTTT.

CDR3 bases: TGCGCCAGCAGCCAGGGCCCTCCTCTAAATGAGCAGTTCTTC. Encoded protein: CASSQGPPLNEQFF. The chain employs TRBV5-1 and TRBJ2-1, with D possibly being TRBD1 (5 bases). Trimming removed 4 bases at V and 7 bases at J, with 15 bases between. CDR3 length: 14 residues. CDR1 is SGHRS, CDR2 YFSETQ, per germline.

The chain combines TRBV9 with TRBJ1-2; no clear D gene. In germline, CDR1 is SGDLS, CDR2 YYNGEE. The length of the CDR3 is 16 residues. V lost 2 bases, J lost 5 bases, and 19 bases lay in between. CDR3 in amino acids: CASSVTDGQIKYGYTF. The CDR3 DNA reads as TGTGCCAGCAGCGTCACAGATGGGCAAATTAAGTATGGCTACACCTTC.

This sequence joins TRBV30 and TRBJ2-2; no clear D gene. The CDR3 sequence is 11 residues long. Trimming took off 0 bases at V and 6 bases at J, with 2 bases between the two ends. Germline V lookup: CDR1 GTSNPN, CDR2 SVGIG (reference sequence). CDR3 loop: CAWSVPGELFF. CDR3 sequence (DNA): TGTGCCTGGAGTGTTCCCGGGGAGCTGTTTTTT.

V is TRBV7-9 and J is TRBJ2-5, with TRBD2 matching 9 bases. Germline V lookup: CDR1 SEHNR, CDR2 FQNEAQ (reference sequence). V trimming: 4 bases; J trimming: 5 bases; junction bases outside the gene matches: 14. The CDR3 runs 17 residues. The CDR3 here is CASSCWLGSGSKETQYF. CDR3 bases: TGTGCCAGCAGCTGTTGGCTTGGTAGCGGGAGTAAGGAGACCCAGTACTTC.

This clone was observed a single time. The CDR3 DNA reads TGTGCCAGCAGCGTTGGAGGATGGGTTGGAAACACCATATATTTT. Protein: CASSVGGWVGNTIYF. V and J are TRBV9 and TRBJ1-3; D is ambiguous. In germline, CDR1 is SGDLS, CDR2 YYNGEE. V gave up 2 bases and J gave up 3 bases, with 12 bases separating them. The length of the CDR3 is 15 residues.

V usage is TRBV29-1 and J usage is TRBJ2-7, with 8 bases that match TRBD2. V lost 5 bases to trimming and J lost 0 bases; unmatched junction nucleotides: 6. The CDR3 totals 14 residues. The germline CDR1 and CDR2 sequences are SQVTM and ANQGSEA. The CDR3 sequence is CSVQSGRDSYEQYF. The CDR3 nucleotides are TGCAGCGTTCAAAGCGGGAGAGACTCCTACGAGCAGTACTTC.

J is TRBJ2-4 and V is TRBV18; weak D call: TRBD1 (7 bases). V shed 0 bases and J shed 9 bases, with 18 bases lying between them. The CDR3 is made up of 16 amino acids. CDR1 is KGHSH, CDR2 LQKENI, per germline. The CDR3, as DNA: TGTGCCAGCTCACCACCCCCAACAGGGGTGGGGGGCATTCAGTACTTC. This sequence encodes CASSPPPTGVGGIQYF.

This chain joins TRBV7-9 and TRBJ1-2; D might be TRBD1 (5 bases). The CDR3 totals 14 residues. V lost 5 bases and J 5 bases, leaving 15 bases between the germline ends. Germline V gene sequence: CDR1 SEHNR, CDR2 FQNEAQ (reference sequence). CDR3 loop: CASSPPSEGYGYTF. The CDR3 bases are TGTGCCAGCAGCCCGCCATCCGAGGGGTATGGCTACACCTTC. The variable domain in full, completed from reference TRBV7-9 and TRBJ1-2, reads DTGVSQNPRHKITKRGQNVTFRCDPISEHNRLYWYRQTLGQGPEFLTYFQNEAQLEKSRLLSDRFSAERPKGSFSTLEIQRTEQGDSAMYLCASSPPSEGYGYTFGSGTRLTVV.

CDR3 nucleotide sequence: TGTGCCAGCAGCTTATCAGGGAACACCGGGGAGCTGTTTTTT. Protein sequence: CASSLSGNTGELFF. The chain links TRBV7-3 to TRBJ2-2, with D unresolved. The length of the CDR3 is 14 residues. CDR1 is SGHTA and CDR2 is FQGTGA in the germline V gene. The V gene lost 2 bases and the J gene lost 1 base, with 5 bases spanning the gap.

This CDR3 is CASSPLAGRSDTQYF. The CDR3 DNA is TGTGCCAGCAGCCCCTTAGCGGGACGTTCAGATACGCAGTATTTT. The chain combines TRBV7-3 with TRBJ2-3; 8 bases line up with TRBD2. With V trimmed by 5 bases and J by 4 bases, 8 bases remained unmatched. The CDR3 spans 15 residues. Germline V gives CDR1 SGHTA, CDR2 FQGTGA. The full variable domain, completed using reference TRBV7-3 and TRBJ2-3, is GAGVSQTPSNKVTEKGKYVELRCDPISGHTALYWYRQSLGQGPEFLIYFQGTGAADDSGLPNDRFFAVRPEGSVSTLKIQRTERGDSAVYLCASSPLAGRSDTQYFGPGTRLTVL.

The rearrangement links TRBV2 to TRBJ1-1; 7 nucleotides align to TRBD1. The V segment lost 6 bases and the J segment 2 bases; nucleotides outside the gene matches: 6. Germline CDR1 SNHLY, CDR2 FYNNEI. The CDR3 contains 14 residues. This CDR3 is CASSPRQGNTEAFF. In DNA, the CDR3 is TGTGCCAGCAGCCCACGACAGGGTAACACTGAAGCTTTCTTT.

The gene calls are TRBV6-1 and TRBJ2-1, with D possibly matching TRBD2 (5 bases). Trimming took off 0 bases at V and 0 bases at J, with 9 bases between the two ends. The V gene's germline CDR1 is MNHNS and CDR2 SASEGT. CDR3 length equals 16 residues. CDR3 region: CASSEALRASYNEQFF. DNA of the CDR3: TGTGCCAGCAGTGAAGCGCTGAGGGCCTCCTACAATGAGCAGTTCTTC.

The gene calls are TRBV5-5 and TRBJ1-4, with TRBD1 matching 7 bases. J was trimmed by 5 bases and V by 3 bases; bases with no gene match: 4. The germline gives CDR1 SGHKS, CDR2 YYEKEE (reference sequence). The CDR3 has 14 amino acids. CDR3 region: CASSYATGNEKLFF. DNA for the CDR3: TGTGCCAGCAGCTATGCGACAGGGAATGAAAAACTGTTTTTT.

This sequence joins TRBV7-2 and TRBJ2-3; 13 nucleotides align to TRBD2. Germline loops: CDR1 SGHTA, CDR2 FQGNSA. The CDR3 length is 19 residues. The V segment lost 5 bases and the J segment 4 bases; nucleotides outside the gene matches: 15. The CDR3, as DNA: TGTGCCAGCAGCGTCGGACTAGCGGGAGCGTGGGTCCGGGCAGATACGCAGTATTTT. Translation: CASSVGLAGAWVRADTQYF.

The J gene is TRBJ1-1, the V gene TRBV11-3, with D perhaps matching TRBD1 (6 bases). Trimming took off 5 bases at V and 0 bases at J, with 13 bases between the two ends. The CDR3 totals 15 residues. Looked up from germline, CDR1 is SGHNT and CDR2 is YENEEA. The CDR3 DNA reads TGTGCCAGCAGCGCAGGGGTAGGGATGAACACTGAAGCTTTCTTT. It encodes CASSAGVGMNTEAFF.

The J gene is TRBJ2-7, the V gene TRBV5-1, with 8 bases identical to TRBD1. The J segment lost 0 bases and the V segment lost 0 bases, leaving 11 bases of the junction unmatched. In germline, CDR1 is SGHRS, CDR2 YFSETQ. The CDR3 has 18 residues. The CDR3 protein is CASSLAGGTGLSSYEQYF. CDR3 DNA sequence: TGCGCCAGCAGCTTGGCTGGAGGGACAGGCCTAAGCTCCTACGAGCAGTACTTC.

The genes are TRBV28 and TRBJ2-3; TRBD2 agrees at 8 bases. Germline trimming cut 2 bases from V and 0 bases from J; bases unmatched to any gene: 10. The CDR3 has 18 residues. Germline V gene sequence: CDR1 MDHEN, CDR2 SYDVKM. This CDR3 is CASSLNTRASGSTDTQYF. The CDR3 DNA reads TGTGCCAGCAGTTTAAACACTCGGGCTAGCGGGAGCACAGATACGCAGTATTTT.

The rearrangement links TRBV9 to TRBJ1-2; a possible D gene is TRBD1 (6 bases). Germline values: CDR1 SGDLS, CDR2 YYNGEE. CDR3 length equals 10 residues. The CDR3 bases are TGTGCACCGAGGGGGGATGGCTACACCTTC. Translated: CAPRGDGYTF.